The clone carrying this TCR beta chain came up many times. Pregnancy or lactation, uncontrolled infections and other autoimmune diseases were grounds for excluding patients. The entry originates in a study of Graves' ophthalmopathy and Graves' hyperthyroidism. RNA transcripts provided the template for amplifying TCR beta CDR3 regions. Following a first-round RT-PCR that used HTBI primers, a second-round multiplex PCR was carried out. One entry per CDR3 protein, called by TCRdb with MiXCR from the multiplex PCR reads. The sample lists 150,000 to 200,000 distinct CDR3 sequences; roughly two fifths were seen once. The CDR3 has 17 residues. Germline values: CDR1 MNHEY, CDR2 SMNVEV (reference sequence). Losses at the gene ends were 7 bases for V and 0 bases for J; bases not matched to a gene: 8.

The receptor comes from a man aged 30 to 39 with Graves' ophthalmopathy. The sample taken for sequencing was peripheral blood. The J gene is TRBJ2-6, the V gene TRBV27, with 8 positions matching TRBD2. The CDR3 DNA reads TGTGCCAGCACCCTACTAGCGGTAACCTCTGGGGCCAACGTCCTGACTTTC. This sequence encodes CASTLLAVTSGANVLTF.